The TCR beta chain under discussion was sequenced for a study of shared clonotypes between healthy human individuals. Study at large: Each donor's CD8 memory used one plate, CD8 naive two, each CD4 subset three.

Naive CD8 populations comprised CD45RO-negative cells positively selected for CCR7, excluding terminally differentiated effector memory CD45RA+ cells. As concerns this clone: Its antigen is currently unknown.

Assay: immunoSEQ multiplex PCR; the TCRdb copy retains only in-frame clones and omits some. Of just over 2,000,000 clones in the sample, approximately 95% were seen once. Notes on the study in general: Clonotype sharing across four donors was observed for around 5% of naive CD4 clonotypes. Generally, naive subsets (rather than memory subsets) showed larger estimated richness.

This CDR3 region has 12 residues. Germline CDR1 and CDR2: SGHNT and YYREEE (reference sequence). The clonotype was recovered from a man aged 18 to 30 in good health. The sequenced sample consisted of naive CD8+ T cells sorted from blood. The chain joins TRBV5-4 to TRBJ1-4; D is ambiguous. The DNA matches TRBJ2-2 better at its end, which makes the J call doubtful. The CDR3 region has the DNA TGTGCCAGCAGCTTGGGGGGAGGGGAGCTGTTTTTT. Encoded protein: CASSLGGGELFF.